The source of this T cell receptor (beta chain) is a study of blood T cell dynamics during melanoma immunotherapy. Study as a whole: Standard first-line treatment here was pembrolizumab or nivolumab plus ipilimumab in metastatic melanoma.

Sequenced by immunoSEQ multiplex PCR; TCRdb stores in-frame clones only, minus some. The sample yields approximately 28,000 clones, 65% to 85% seen once. General study results and limits: Clones driving repertoire changes may be melanoma-specific or general immune activation.

Specified time point: week 3, after first cycle of checkpoint inhibitor. Germline V CDR1 and CDR2: SEHNR, FQNEAQ (reference sequence). The CDR3 sequence is 16 residues long. V lost 4 bases, J lost 2 bases, and 9 bases stayed unmatched. This clone was counted a single time. What it recognizes is unknown. V gene TRBV7-9 combines with J gene TRBJ2-7; 9 positions agree with TRBD1. The source material was blood, sampled from a patient treated with checkpoint blockade. The receptor's source is a human donor with melanoma. CDR3 sequence (DNA): TGTGCCAGCAGCTCAAGGGGGACAGGGAAAACCTACGAGCAGTACTTC. Amino acid sequence: CASSSRGTGKTYEQYF.